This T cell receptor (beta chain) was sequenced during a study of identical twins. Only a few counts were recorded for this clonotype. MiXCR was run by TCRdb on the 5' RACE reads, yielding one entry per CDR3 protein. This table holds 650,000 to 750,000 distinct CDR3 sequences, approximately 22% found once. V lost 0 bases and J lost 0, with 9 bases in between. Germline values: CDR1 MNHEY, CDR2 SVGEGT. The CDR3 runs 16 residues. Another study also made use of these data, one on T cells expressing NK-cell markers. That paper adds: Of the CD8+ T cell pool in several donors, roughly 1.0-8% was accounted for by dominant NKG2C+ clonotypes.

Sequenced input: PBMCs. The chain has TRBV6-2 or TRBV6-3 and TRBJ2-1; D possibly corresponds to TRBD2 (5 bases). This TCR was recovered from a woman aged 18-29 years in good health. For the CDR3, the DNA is TGTGCCAGCAGTTACTCAGAGGGCCGCTCCTACAATGAGCAGTTCTTC. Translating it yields CASSYSEGRSYNEQFF.